The 2 T cell receptor beta chains presented below share a single source sample, sequenced in a study of persistence of HIV-infected CD4 T cells. Cells were stimulated with overlapping HIV-1 Gag 15-mer peptides. Memory cells lacking CD40L and CD69 with high CD45RO were sorted. Antigens of these TCRs are unknown. The immunoSEQ assay was version 4, run in survey mode. The method was immunoSEQ multiplex PCR; TCRdb's version includes in-frame clones alone and lacks a portion of them. The sample has about 33,000 clones; approximately 78% are singletons. The sequencing here drew on cultured CD4+ T cells from PBMCs, taken from a patient who received antiretroviral therapy. These TCRs come from an adult with HIV. The donor label of this sample is uncertain.

This clone was counted between two and nine times. The chain carries TRBV6-5 and TRBJ1-1; D is ambiguous. CDR1 and CDR2 from the germline V gene are MNHEY and SVGAGI. V dropped 0 bases and J dropped 0 bases, with 8 bases sitting between them. CDR3 length: 15 residues. CDR3 residues: CASSYSPVMNTEAFF. For the CDR3, the DNA is TGTGCCAGCAGTTACTCGCCAGTCATGAACACTGAAGCTTTCTTT.

The V gene is TRBV19, the J gene TRBJ1-6; 8 bases are a match to TRBD1. V lost 1 base and J lost 9; bases outside the gene matches: 5. The CDR3 runs to 15 residues. The V gene's germline CDR1 is LNHDA and CDR2 SQIVND (reference sequence). The CDR3 loop reads CASSIGIQGASPLHF. CDR3 DNA: TGTGCCAGTAGTATAGGAATTCAGGGGGCTTCACCCCTCCACTTT.